Below, 12 T cell receptor beta chains from the same sample are listed, as sequenced in a study of T cell changes during pregnancy in multiple sclerosis. The method was immunoSEQ multiplex PCR; TCRdb's version includes in-frame clones alone and lacks a portion of them. In the table there are around 130,000 clones, around 95% of which are singletons. The sample was peripheral blood, taken after pregnancy. Receptors were obtained from a female donor with multiple sclerosis, enrolled in a pregnancy study.

This clone has just a few counts. The genes are TRBV7-2 and TRBJ2-7; 10 bases are shared with TRBD2. CDR1 SGHTA and CDR2 FQGNSA come from the germline V gene. This CDR3 has 14 residues. After removal of 5 bases from V and 3 bases from J, the junction contained 4 bases not matched to a gene. CDR3 region: CASSRTSGNYEQYF. CDR3 nucleotide sequence: TGTGCCAGCAGCCGGACTAGCGGAAACTACGAGCAGTACTTC.

J is TRBJ2-3 and V is TRBV7-9; D gene ambiguous. Germline V CDR1 and CDR2: SEHNR, FQNEAQ (reference sequence). V was shortened by 5 bases and J by 6 bases, with 9 bases between the two germline ends. The CDR3 is made up of 12 amino acids. This CDR3 reads CASSQMQDTQYF. In nucleotides, the CDR3 is TGTGCCAGCAGCCAAATGCAGGATACGCAGTATTTT.

V and J are TRBV5-1 and TRBJ2-2; 7 bases fit TRBD1. The ends lost 0 bases at V and 8 bases at J; junction bases unmatched: 13. CDR1 SGHRS and CDR2 YFSETQ come from the germline V gene. There are 17 residues in the CDR3. The CDR3 spells CASSLGPGQALRGELFF. In DNA form, the CDR3 reads TGCGCCAGCAGCTTGGGGCCTGGACAGGCCTTAAGAGGGGAGCTGTTTTTT.

Only one count was recorded for this clone. The chain links TRBV28 to TRBJ2-7; 8 nucleotides agree with TRBD1. CDR1 and CDR2 (germline): MDHEN, SYDVKM. The CDR3 covers 19 residues. V lost 5 bases, J lost 1 base, and 19 bases stayed unmatched. CDR3 residues: CASSPSLITGTGISYEQYF. In nucleotides, the CDR3 is TGTGCCAGCAGTCCCTCTCTTATCACCGGGACAGGTATTTCCTACGAGCAGTACTTC.

J is TRBJ2-7 and V is TRBV2; perhaps TRBD1 as D (5 bases). Germline V gene sequence: CDR1 SNHLY, CDR2 FYNNEI. The CDR3 covers 12 residues. V was clipped by 6 bases and J by 0 bases, with 6 bases between them. In nucleotides, the CDR3 is TGTGCCAGCAGGACAGACTCCTACGAGCAGTACTTC. Protein: CASRTDSYEQYF.

This sequence joins TRBV5-1 and TRBJ2-3, with 14 bases that match TRBD2. With 3 bases clipped from V and 3 bases from J, the junction kept 6 bases outside the gene matches. Germline lookup yields CDR1 SGHRS and CDR2 YFSETQ. The CDR3 extends over 17 amino acids. Here the CDR3 reads CASSWTSGRLGTDTQYF. The CDR3 bases are TGCGCCAGCAGCTGGACTAGCGGGAGGCTCGGAACAGATACGCAGTATTTT.

J is TRBJ2-6 and V is TRBV2, with D possibly TRBD2 on 5 matching bases. The CDR3 runs to 14 residues. The germline V and J ends were trimmed by 9 bases and 4 bases, with 13 bases remaining between them. Germline values: CDR1 SNHLY, CDR2 FYNNEI. CDR3 sequence (DNA): TGTGCCAGTAACGGAGGCGGGGGGGCCAACGTCCTGACTTTC. It translates to CASNGGGGANVLTF.

The chain has TRBV6-1 and TRBJ2-7, with D possibly being TRBD2 (6 bases). This CDR3 comprises 13 residues. Per germline, CDR1 MNHNS and CDR2 SASEGT. Trimming left V 8 bases short and J 0 bases short, with 11 bases between. CDR3 protein: CASGGISSYEQYF. DNA of the CDR3: TGTGCCAGCGGAGGGATCTCCTCCTACGAGCAGTACTTC.

This clone was seen once. CDR3 sequence reads: CASSYPYTEAFF. In DNA form, the CDR3 reads TGTGCCAGCAGTTACCCATACACTGAAGCTTTCTTT. The chain carries TRBV6-6 and TRBJ1-1; unclear D gene. This CDR3 comprises 12 residues. V gave up 2 bases and J gave up 3 bases, with 4 bases separating them. The germline V gene has CDR1 MNHNY and CDR2 SVGAGI (reference sequence).

The V call is TRBV11-2, the J call TRBJ2-7, with D hard to call. Trimming left V 4 bases short and J 3 bases short, with 7 bases between. CDR3 size: 12 residues. CDR1 and CDR2 (germline): SGHAT, FQNNGV. Written as DNA, the CDR3 is TGTGCCAGCAGCTCCGGTGGCTACGAGCAGTACTTC. It is translated as CASSSGGYEQYF.

V is TRBV18 and J is TRBJ2-5; TRBD1 agrees at 7 bases. Germline CDR1 and CDR2: KGHSH and LQKENI. CDR3 length equals 15 residues. V shed 0 bases and J 5 bases; nucleotides not matched to a gene: 6. The CDR3 protein is CASSPPDRLLETQYF. DNA for the CDR3: TGTGCCAGCTCACCACCGGACAGGTTGTTGGAGACCCAGTACTTC.

This clone was observed once. V gene TRBV27 combines with J gene TRBJ2-3; 11 nucleotides align to TRBD2. V dropped 3 bases and J dropped 1; count of bases not matched to a gene: 6. Germline loops: CDR1 MNHEY, CDR2 SMNVEV (reference sequence). This CDR3 contains 17 residues. This chain's CDR3 is CASSFVRTSGRTDTQYF. The CDR3 coding sequence is TGTGCCAGCAGTTTTGTGCGGACTAGCGGGCGCACAGATACGCAGTATTTT.